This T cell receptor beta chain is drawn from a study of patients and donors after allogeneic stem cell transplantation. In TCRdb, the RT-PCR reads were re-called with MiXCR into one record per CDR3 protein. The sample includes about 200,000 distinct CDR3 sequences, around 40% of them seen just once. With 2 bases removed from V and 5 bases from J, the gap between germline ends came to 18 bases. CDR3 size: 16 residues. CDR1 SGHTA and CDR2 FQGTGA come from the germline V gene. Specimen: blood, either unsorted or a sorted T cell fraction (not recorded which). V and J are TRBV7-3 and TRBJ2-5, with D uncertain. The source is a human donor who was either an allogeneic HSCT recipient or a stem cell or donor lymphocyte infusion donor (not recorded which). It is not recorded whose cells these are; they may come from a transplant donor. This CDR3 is CASSLSGGPVGETQYF. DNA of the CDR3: TGTGCCAGCAGCTTATCGGGCGGCCCCGTGGGGGAGACCCAGTACTTC.